The source of this T cell receptor beta chain is a study of T cell repertoires in aging, cancer and after chemotherapy. Study at large: About 9.1 million TCR reads were in the whole dataset.

As regards this clonotype: The antigen is not known.

The template was genomic DNA from peripheral blood, not RNA. TRB rearrangements spanning V, D and J were amplified using mixed TRB-A/B primers. TCRdb re-analysed the multiplex PCR reads in MiXCR, keeping a single row per CDR3 protein. The sample includes 11,000 or so distinct CDR3 sequences, approximately 24% seen only once; the top ten take about 1.9%. Study-wide points: Across the chemotherapy interval, each cancer cohort showed higher median generation probability, suggesting thymic rebound. Healthy donors lost TCR diversity with age mainly through richness, cancer patients through richness and evenness.

Sample: blood. This sequence originates from a human donor in good health.

In nucleotides, the CDR3 is TGTGCCAGCAGCGGTGGGTCTAGCGGGGGTACCTCCTACAATGAGCAGTTCTTC. Its translation: CASSGGSSGGTSYNEQFF. The V gene is TRBV7-2, the J gene TRBJ2-1, with TRBD2 matching over 10 bases. V shed 5 bases, J shed 0 bases, and the junction held 10 bases outside the gene matches. The germline CDR1 and CDR2 sequences are SGHTA and FQGNSA. CDR3 length: 18 amino acids.